A selection of T cell receptor beta chains follows, all from one sample in a study of beta chain features in type 1 diabetes. Assay: immunoSEQ multiplex PCR; the TCRdb copy retains only in-frame clones and omits some. The table has about 130,000 clones, nearly 9.5% seen once. The source material was central memory CD4+ T cells from blood. All receptors come from a man younger than 35 in good health. Each CDR3 is given with its conserved first and last residue. Fields, in order: V gene, D gene, clone size, J gene, CDR3 DNA, CDR3 protein. A D gene is named only where the DNA matches it firmly. Part of the rows lack a size; the others show once, few, many or a class for expanded clones.

TRBV5-4,NA,NA,TRBJ1-5,TGTGCCAGCAGCCTGGGGGACACAAGACATCAGCCCCAGCATTTT,CASSLGDTRHQPQHF
TRBV7-7,NA,few,TRBJ2-5,TGTGCCAGCAGCTTGGGGCCCCTCCAAGAGACCCAGTACTTC,CASSLGPLQETQYF
TRBV2,NA,NA,TRBJ1-5,TGTGCCGGAGCGGAGGTGCGCAATCAGCCCCAGCATTTT,CAGAEVRNQPQHF
TRBV6-1,NA,few,TRBJ2-7,TGTGCCAGCAGTGACTCGCCATCCTACGAGCAGTACTTC,CASSDSPSYEQYF
TRBV4-2,TRBD2,few,TRBJ2-5,TGTGCCAGCAGCCAAGAGGGGGGAATAGCGGGGCAAGAGACCCAGTACTTC,CASSQEGGIAGQETQYF
TRBV28,NA,NA,TRBJ2-7,TGTGCCAGCAGCATTCTGGACAGCTTTCGGTCTCAGGTGACCTACGAGCAGTACTTC,CASSILDSFRSQVTYEQYF
TRBV7-9,NA,few,TRBJ2-7,TGTGCCAGCAGCTTATCCGGCTACGAGCAGTACTTC,CASSLSGYEQYF
TRBV18,NA,NA,TRBJ1-1,TGTGCCAGCTCAAACTACAACGCTGAAGCTTTCTTT,CASSNYNAEAFF
TRBV9,TRBD1,NA,TRBJ1-2,TGTGCCAGCAGCGTAGTCCAGGGGACAGGGAGCACCTATGGCTACACCTTC,CASSVVQGTGSTYGYTF
TRBV5-1,TRBD2,NA,TRBJ2-5,TGCGCCAGCAGCCATCGGACTAGCGGGGGGGAGACCCAGTACTTC,CASSHRTSGGETQYF
TRBV27,TRBD1,NA,TRBJ2-1,TGTGCCAGCAGTACCCGGGACAGAGGCAATGAGCAGTTCTTC,CASSTRDRGNEQFF
TRBV4-1,NA,NA,TRBJ2-7,TGCGCCAGCAGCCCCTCGGGGGGGACAGGGTTCTACGAGCAGTACTTC,CASSPSGGTGFYEQYF
TRBV5-1,TRBD1,NA,TRBJ1-2,TGCGCCAGCAGACCGACAGGGGGGAACTATGGCTACACCTTC,CASRPTGGNYGYTF
TRBV15,NA,NA,TRBJ1-3,TGTGCCACCAGCAGAGGCCCAGTCTCTGGAAACACCATATATTTT,CATSRGPVSGNTIYF
TRBV23-1,NA,NA,TRBJ2-1,TGCGCCAGCAGTCAATTCCGGACACCAAAAGACAATGAGCAGTTCTTC,CASSQFRTPKDNEQFF
TRBV11-2,TRBD2,few,TRBJ2-3,TGTGCCAGCAGCCTATATGGGGCTAGCGGGGGTCACACAGATACGCAGTATTTT,CASSLYGASGGHTDTQYF
TRBV5-1,NA,NA,TRBJ2-1,TGCGCCAGCAGCCCATGGAGAAGGGGCGCAAAAACACACAATGAGCAGTTCTTC,CASSPWRRGAKTHNEQFF
TRBV19,TRBD1,few,TRBJ1-1,TGTGCCAGTAGTACCGGACAGGCCGGGAGCACTGAAGCTTTCTTT,CASSTGQAGSTEAFF
TRBV27,NA,NA,TRBJ2-2,TGTGCCAGCAGAAACACAGGGTCCGGGGAGCTGTTTTTT,CASRNTGSGELFF
TRBV11-2,TRBD2,NA,TRBJ2-3,TGTGCCAGCAGCTTAGTTAGCGGGGGGGCCCCAGATACGCAGTATTTT,CASSLVSGGAPDTQYF
TRBV5-1,TRBD2,NA,TRBJ2-7,TGCGCCAGCAGCTCACTAGCGGGGCGAGTCTACGAGCAGTACTTC,CASSSLAGRVYEQYF